Shown below are 14 T cell receptor beta chains from a single sample sequenced in a study of shared clonotypes between healthy human individuals. Repertoires were generated with immunoSEQ multiplex PCR, while TCRdb's copy carries only in-frame clones and drops some. In the table there are around 700,000 clones, less than 85% of which are singletons. The sample taken for sequencing was memory CD4+ T cells sorted from blood. Stated subset: CD45RA-negative fraction. These receptors all stem from a woman younger than 45 in good health.

In this sample, this clone turned up a few times. The gene calls are TRBV6-5 and TRBJ1-4, with D hard to call. The V end lost 6 bases, the J end lost 6 bases, and 14 bases lay between the germline ends. The CDR3 runs to 14 residues. Germline CDR1 and CDR2: MNHEY and SVGAGI. CDR3 region: CASSPGRADEKLFF. The CDR3 DNA reads TGTGCCAGCAGCCCCGGGAGGGCGGATGAAAAACTGTTTTTT.

V and J are TRBV5-6 and TRBJ2-7; no clear D gene. Looked up from germline, CDR1 is SGHDT and CDR2 is YYEEEE. Trimming left V 0 bases short and J 1 base short, with 20 bases between. This CDR3 has 18 amino acids. DNA of the CDR3: TGTGCCAGCAGCTTGGGGCCCCCCTCTCCCATCCTTTCCTACGAGCAGTACTTC. This sequence encodes CASSLGPPSPILSYEQYF. The full variable domain, rest sourced from reference TRBV5-6 and TRBJ2-7, is DAGVTQSPTHLIKTRGQQVTLRCSPKSGHDTVSWYQQALGQGPQFIFQYYEEEERQRGNFPDRFSGHQFPNYSSELNVNALLLGDSALYLCASSLGPPSPILSYEQYFGPGTRLTVT.

This chain joins TRBV19 and TRBJ1-1; D not certain. Germline CDR1 and CDR2: LNHDA and SQIVND (reference sequence). CDR3 length equals 14 residues. With 3 bases removed from V and 6 bases from J, the gap between germline ends came to 14 bases. CDR3 DNA sequence: TGTGCCAGTAGTATTGGGGAAGGGAGGGCTGAAGCTTTCTTT. Protein product: CASSIGEGRAEAFF.

V usage is TRBV6-6 and J usage is TRBJ1-1; D possibly corresponds to TRBD1 (5 bases). Looked up from germline, CDR1 is MNHNY and CDR2 is SVGAGI (reference sequence). The CDR3 consists of 15 residues. V was clipped by 6 bases and J by 5 bases, with 19 bases between them. CDR3 protein: CASRGQVGPGTEAFF. CDR3 coding DNA: TGTGCCAGCAGGGGGCAAGTGGGGCCGGGAACTGAAGCTTTCTTT.

This clone was detected once. The chain uses TRBV5-6 and TRBJ2-2; 15 bases agree with TRBD2. The V segment lost 3 bases and the J segment 4 bases; nucleotides outside the gene matches: 7. The CDR3 covers 18 residues. CDR1 is SGHDT, CDR2 YYEEEE, per germline. The CDR3 sequence is CASSWRTSGRAGTGELFF. The CDR3 nucleotides read TGTGCCAGCAGCTGGAGGACTAGCGGGAGGGCGGGCACCGGGGAGCTGTTTTTT.

The chain carries TRBV11-2 and TRBJ2-5; 11 bases are a match to TRBD2. Germline trimming cut 4 bases from V and 5 bases from J; bases unmatched to any gene: 9. The CDR3 extends over 16 amino acids. Per germline, CDR1 SGHAT and CDR2 FQNNGV. CDR3 residues: CASSSPGLAGGETQYF. CDR3 nucleotides: TGTGCCAGCAGCTCCCCGGGTTTAGCGGGAGGGGAGACCCAGTACTTC. The full variable domain, completed using reference TRBV11-2 and TRBJ2-5, is EAGVAQSPRYKIIEKRQSVAFWCNPISGHATLYWYQQILGQGPKLLIQFQNNGVVDDSQLPKDRFSAERLKGVDSTLKIQPAKLEDSAVYLCASSSPGLAGGETQYFGPGTRLLVL.

V usage is TRBV30 and J usage is TRBJ2-3; no clear D gene. The germline gives CDR1 GTSNPN, CDR2 SVGIG (reference sequence). The CDR3 runs to 13 residues. V was cut by 3 bases and J by 4 bases, with 11 bases left in between. In DNA form, the CDR3 reads TGTGCCTGGAGAGGTGGCGCGGCAGATACGCAGTATTTT. Residues: CAWRGGAADTQYF.

The chain links TRBV6-5 to TRBJ2-7; unclear D gene. V lost 4 bases and J lost 3, with 4 bases in between. This CDR3 is 11 amino acids long. Germline V gene data show CDR1 as MNHEY and CDR2 as SVGAGI. The CDR3 sequence: CASSLGYEQYF. The CDR3 DNA follows: TGTGCCAGCAGTTTGGGCTACGAGCAGTACTTC.

The rearrangement joins TRBV29-1 to TRBJ2-5; no reliable D call. Trimming removed 3 bases from V and 7 bases from J, with 9 bases in between. This CDR3 has 11 residues. Germline CDR1 SQVTM, CDR2 ANQGSEA. The CDR3 DNA is TGCAGCGTTGATATTGTCGGGACCCAGTACTTC. Its translation is CSVDIVGTQYF.

This clone was counted ten times or more. Within the sample, other DNA sequences also encode this same CDR3. This rearrangement joins TRBV5-1 to TRBJ2-5; 8 bases agree with TRBD1. The better agreement between TRBJ2-7 and the DNA end casts doubt on the J call. This CDR3 has 14 amino acids. Germline loops: CDR1 SGHRS, CDR2 YFSETQ. CDR3 in amino acids: CASSLGQGPYEQYF. The DNA for the CDR3 is TGCGCCAGCAGCTTAGGACAGGGACCTTACGAGCAGTACTTC.

The chain combines TRBV4-1 with TRBJ1-5; possibly TRBD1 for D (5 bases). V shed 3 bases and J shed 5 bases, with 23 bases lying between them. Germline V gives CDR1 MGHRA, CDR2 YSYEKL. The CDR3 runs 18 residues. The CDR3 coding sequence is TGCGCCAGCAGCCAGGGAACCATGGGGGGGGGTCCTTATCAGCCCCAGCATTTT. It yields the protein CASSQGTMGGGPYQPQHF.

The chain carries TRBV18 and TRBJ2-3; D might be TRBD2 (5 bases). V lost 3 bases, J lost 2 bases, and 9 bases lay in between. Germline CDR1 and CDR2: KGHSH and LQKENI. The CDR3 contains 14 residues. CDR3 region: CASSPPRDTDTQYF. The CDR3 bases are TGTGCCAGCTCACCGCCTCGGGACACAGATACGCAGTATTTT.

The chain couples TRBV7-9 to TRBJ1-3; D possibly corresponds to TRBD1 (6 bases). V was trimmed by 5 bases and J by 0 bases, leaving 14 bases between them. The CDR3 has 16 residues. Germline V lookup: CDR1 SEHNR, CDR2 FQNEAQ (reference sequence). In DNA form, the CDR3 reads TGTGCCAGCAGCCCTCGGACAGTTTTCTCTGGAAACACCATATATTTT. Encoded protein: CASSPRTVFSGNTIYF.

The chain combines TRBV28 with TRBJ1-1, with D tentatively TRBD1 (5 bases). V was shortened by 3 bases and J by 1 base, with 6 bases between the two germline ends. Germline values: CDR1 MDHEN, CDR2 SYDVKM. This CDR3 is built from 13 residues. The CDR3, as DNA: TGTGCCAGCAGTTTTGGACAGAACACTGAAGCTTTCTTT. Protein product: CASSFGQNTEAFF.